The subject of this entry is one T cell receptor (beta chain). The CDR3 spans 14 residues. Looked up from germline, CDR1 is MNHEY and CDR2 is SVGAGI. V was trimmed by 4 bases and J by 7 bases, leaving 11 bases between them. These data are taken from a study of blood T cell repertoires in COVID-19. Study information: Collection of acute and convalescent COVID-19 samples took place in the United States, Italy and Spain. T cells, B-cell-depleted T cells, or PBMCs supplied cDNA or gDNA.

Original data processing: Quantification of nucleated cells was approximated via reference gene primer amplification. Here immunoSEQ multiplex PCR was the method, and the copy in TCRdb shows in-frame clones only, minus some. V, J and clone size were drawn from that table, and D and trimming were deduced from the DNA. The table lists approximately 98,000 clones, roughly 82% of them singletons. The sequenced sample consisted of peripheral blood. The V call is TRBV6-5, the J call TRBJ1-6; tentatively, D is TRBD1 (6 bases). The receptor was derived from a man older than 75 with acute or convalescent COVID-19. In DNA form, the CDR3 reads TGTGCCAGCAGTTTAAACAGGGACAATTCACCCCTCCACTTT. Translating it yields CASSLNRDNSPLHF.